The 18 T cell receptor beta chains reported below all come from one sample, sequenced in a study of cytomegalovirus exposure and HLA in healthy donors. 13 Jbeta primers and 60 Vbeta primers were used for the PCR. Data came from immunoSEQ multiplex PCR; TCRdb stores just in-frame clones and leaves some out. Of approximately 180,000 clones listed, approximately 78% are singletons. What was sequenced was PBMCs. The receptors stem from a woman aged 18 to 35 in good health and CMV-seronegative.

This clone turned up a few times. This sequence joins TRBV7-9 and TRBJ2-1; 8 bases match TRBD2. In germline, CDR1 is SEHNR, CDR2 FQNEAQ (reference sequence). This CDR3 is built from 15 residues. J lost 5 bases, V lost 5 bases, and 8 bases had no gene match. The CDR3 protein is CASSPRAGVNNEQFF. The CDR3 DNA follows: TGTGCCAGCAGCCCGCGAGCGGGAGTAAACAATGAGCAGTTCTTC.

This clone has only one observation. This sequence joins TRBV11-3 and TRBJ2-2, with D tentatively TRBD1 (6 bases). This CDR3 contains 19 residues. Germline CDR1 SGHNT, CDR2 YENEEA. The ends were cut back, 3 bases at V and 1 base at J, with 21 bases in the middle. Written as DNA, the CDR3 is TGTGCCAGCAGCTTTGGATGGTCCCTGACAGGACAGAACACCGGGGAGCTGTTTTTT. As protein: CASSFGWSLTGQNTGELFF. The full variable domain, in which reference TRBV11-3 and TRBJ2-2 provide the parts outside the CDR3, is EAGVVQSPRYKIIEKKQPVAFWCNPISGHNTLYWYLQNLGQGPELLIRYENEEAVDDSQLPKDRFSAERLKGVDSTLKIQPAELGDSAVYLCASSFGWSLTGQNTGELFFGEGSRLTVL.

The CDR3 DNA follows: TGTGCCAGCAGTAGGGACAGCTACGAGCAGTACTTC. Its protein is CASSRDSYEQYF. The chain has TRBV6-5 and TRBJ2-7, with 7 nucleotides matching TRBD1. Germline trimming cut 5 bases from V and 3 bases from J; bases unmatched to any gene: 1. The CDR3 length is 12 residues. The germline CDR1 and CDR2 sequences are MNHEY and SVGAGI.

The chain recombines TRBV6-6 with TRBJ1-3; D uncertain. CDR3 size: 16 residues. V lost 7 bases, J lost 0 bases, and 16 bases lay in between. Germline V lookup: CDR1 MNHNY, CDR2 SVGAGI (reference sequence). The CDR3: CASTKSDFSSGNTIYF. The CDR3 DNA reads TGTGCCAGCACCAAATCGGACTTTAGCTCTGGAAACACCATATATTTT.

The V gene is TRBV7-9, the J gene TRBJ1-5; D remains ambiguous. CDR1 and CDR2 (germline): SEHNR, FQNEAQ (reference sequence). V dropped 6 bases and J dropped 8 bases, with 11 bases sitting between them. CDR3 length equals 12 residues. CDR3 sequence reads: CASSIIVEPQHF. For the CDR3, the DNA is TGTGCCAGCAGTATAATAGTGGAGCCCCAGCATTTT.

CDR3 in DNA: TGTGCCAGCAGCGCAGGCTCGACAGCTACCGGGGAGCTGTTTTTT. Its protein is CASSAGSTATGELFF. V usage is TRBV9 and J usage is TRBJ2-2, with D perhaps TRBD1 (5 bases). The CDR3 is made up of 15 amino acids. The V gene's germline CDR1 is SGDLS and CDR2 YYNGEE. The V and J ends lost 3 bases and 5 bases respectively, with 14 bases between them.

The rearrangement links TRBV20-1 to TRBJ1-1, with D uncertain. Trimming pared 4 bases from V and 7 bases from J, leaving 7 bases between. CDR1 DFQATT and CDR2 SNEGSKA come from the germline V gene (reference sequence). CDR3 length equals 10 residues. The CDR3 DNA reads as TGCAGTGCTACAGACCATGAAGCTTTCTTT. Translating gives CSATDHEAFF.

J is TRBJ2-5 and V is TRBV4-3; 7 bases fit TRBD2. Losses at the gene ends were 0 bases for V and 5 bases for J; bases not matched to a gene: 9. Germline V gene data show CDR1 as LGHNA and CDR2 as YSLEER. The CDR3 spans 16 residues. CDR3 nucleotide sequence: TGCGCCAGCAGCCAAGATCGGCGGGAGTGGAAGGAGACCCAGTACTTC. This sequence encodes CASSQDRREWKETQYF.

V usage is TRBV30 and J usage is TRBJ2-3; 9 nucleotides agree with TRBD1. Germline V CDR1 and CDR2: GTSNPN, SVGIG (reference sequence). This CDR3 is built from 15 residues. The V segment lost 3 bases and the J segment 0 bases; nucleotides outside the gene matches: 4. The CDR3, as DNA: TGTGCCTGGAGCCCGACAGGGGGGAGCACAGATACGCAGTATTTT. Translating it yields CAWSPTGGSTDTQYF.

The chain carries TRBV11-3 and TRBJ2-1; D ambiguous. CDR1 and CDR2 (germline): SGHNT, YENEEA. Trimming stripped 5 bases from V and 3 bases from J, with 17 bases between. The CDR3 length is 16 residues. The CDR3 spells CASSPAQRLSYNEQFF. CDR3 nucleotide sequence: TGTGCCAGCAGCCCCGCCCAGCGTTTGAGCTACAATGAGCAGTTCTTC.

V usage is TRBV7-8 and J usage is TRBJ1-5; 7 bases align to TRBD1. The trim removed 3 bases at V and 6 bases at J, leaving 17 bases unmatched. This CDR3 comprises 18 residues. Germline assignment: CDR1 SGHVS and CDR2 FQNEAQ. CDR3 sequence (DNA): TGTGCCAGCAGCTTTGGGGACAGAAGCACCCGGGTGGGTCAGCCCCAGCATTTT. This gives the protein CASSFGDRSTRVGQPQHF.

This chain uses TRBV9 with TRBJ2-7; TRBD2 is a possible D gene (6 bases). Trimming cost V 9 bases and J 2 bases, with 15 bases left between them. The CDR3 extends over 13 amino acids. Germline assignment: CDR1 SGDLS and CDR2 YYNGEE. The CDR3 coding sequence is TGTGCCACGATCGGGGAGGAAACCTACGAGCAGTACGTC. It translates to CATIGEETYEQYV.

The CDR3, as DNA: TGTGCCAGTAGCTTCCGGGGGCTACTAGCGGACACAGATACGCAGTATTTT. Residues: CASSFRGLLADTDTQYF. This chain joins TRBV19 and TRBJ2-3, with 8 bases aligning to TRBD2. The ends lost 6 bases at V and 2 bases at J; junction bases unmatched: 13. CDR1 is LNHDA, CDR2 SQIVND, per germline (reference sequence). This CDR3 spans 17 amino acids.

The chain is built from TRBV5-6 and TRBJ1-4; D unresolved. Trimming took off 1 base at V and 3 bases at J, with 7 bases between the two ends. The length of the CDR3 is 14 residues. Germline assignment: CDR1 SGHDT and CDR2 YYEEEE. This chain's CDR3 is CASSLTASNEKLFF. The CDR3, as DNA: TGTGCCAGCAGCTTGACAGCATCTAATGAAAAACTGTTTTTT.

The rearrangement links TRBV11-3 to TRBJ2-5; D remains unclear. Trimming removed 9 bases at V and 5 bases at J, with 10 bases between. This CDR3 spans 11 amino acids. Germline V gene sequence: CDR1 SGHNT, CDR2 YENEEA. The CDR3 region is CARNRRETQYF. The CDR3 DNA follows: TGTGCCAGAAACCGCAGGGAGACCCAGTACTTC.

This clone was detected only a few times. The chain links TRBV4-1 to TRBJ2-1; the match to TRBD2 covers 10 bases. The CDR3 is made up of 16 amino acids. V shed 4 bases and J 7 bases; nucleotides not matched to a gene: 10. Germline assignment: CDR1 MGHRA and CDR2 YSYEKL. CDR3 DNA sequence: TGCGCCAGCAGCCCTATAGCGGGAGGCCTTAGAAATGAGCAGTTCTTC. Translation: CASSPIAGGLRNEQFF.

V gene TRBV7-2 combines with J gene TRBJ2-5; 7 bases are a match to TRBD2. This CDR3 is built from 15 residues. With 5 bases clipped from V and 5 bases from J, the junction kept 11 bases outside the gene matches. The germline CDR1 and CDR2 sequences are SGHTA and FQGNSA. CDR3 loop: CASSASWRGSETQYF. For the CDR3, the DNA is TGTGCCAGCAGCGCCTCCTGGCGGGGGTCGGAGACCCAGTACTTC.

J is TRBJ2-1 and V is TRBV18, with D unclear. V was shortened by 6 bases and J by 9 bases, with 12 bases between the two germline ends. This CDR3 region has 12 residues. Germline CDR1 is KGHSH and CDR2 is LQKENI. The CDR3: CASSAGLGEQFF. CDR3 coding DNA: TGTGCCAGCTCGGCCGGGTTGGGTGAGCAGTTCTTC.